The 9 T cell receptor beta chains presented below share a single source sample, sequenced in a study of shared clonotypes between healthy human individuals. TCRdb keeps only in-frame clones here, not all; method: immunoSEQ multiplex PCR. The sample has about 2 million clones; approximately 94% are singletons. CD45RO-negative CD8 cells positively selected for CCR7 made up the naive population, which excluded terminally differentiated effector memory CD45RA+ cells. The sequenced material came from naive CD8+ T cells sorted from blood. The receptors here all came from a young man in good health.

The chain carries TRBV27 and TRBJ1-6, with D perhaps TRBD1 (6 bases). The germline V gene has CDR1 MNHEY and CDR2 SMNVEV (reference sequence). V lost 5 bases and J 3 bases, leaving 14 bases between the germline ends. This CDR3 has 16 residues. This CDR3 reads CASSPLGGLYNSPLHF. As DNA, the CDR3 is TGTGCCAGCAGTCCTCTCGGGGGCCTCTATAATTCACCCCTCCACTTT.

The CDR3 loop reads CASSPEAGGKDTQYF. The CDR3 coding sequence is TGTGCCAGCAGCCCTGAGGCGGGAGGGAAGGATACGCAGTATTTT. The rearrangement joins TRBV13 to TRBJ2-3; 9 bases fit TRBD2. CDR1 and CDR2 from the germline V gene are PRHDT and FYEKMQ (reference sequence). The CDR3 totals 15 residues. The J segment lost 6 bases and the V segment lost 5 bases, leaving 9 bases of the junction unmatched.

CDR3 amino acids: CASSSRTSGNEKLFF. DNA of the CDR3: TGTGCCAGCAGTTCCCGGACTAGTGGAAATGAAAAACTGTTTTTT. This chain connects TRBV28 to TRBJ1-4; no definite D call. The CDR3 covers 15 residues. V was clipped by 4 bases and J by 5 bases, with 14 bases between them. From germline, CDR1 is MDHEN and CDR2 SYDVKM. Filled out from reference TRBV28 and TRBJ1-4, the complete variable domain reads DVKVTQSSRYLVKRTGEKVFLECVQDMDHENMFWYRQDPGLGLRLIYFSYDVKMKEKGDIPEGYSVSREKKERFSLILESASTNQTSMYLCASSSRTSGNEKLFFGSGTQLSVL.

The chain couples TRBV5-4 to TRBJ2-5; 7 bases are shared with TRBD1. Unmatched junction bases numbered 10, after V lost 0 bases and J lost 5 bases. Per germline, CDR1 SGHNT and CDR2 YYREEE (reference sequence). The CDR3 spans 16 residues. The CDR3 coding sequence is TGTGCCAGCAGCTTGGAGGGGGCCGGGGCTGGGGAGACCCAGTACTTC. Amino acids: CASSLEGAGAGETQYF. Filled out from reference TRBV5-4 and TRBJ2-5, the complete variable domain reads ETGVTQSPTHLIKTRGQQVTLRCSSQSGHNTVSWYQQALGQGPQFIFQYYREEENGRGNFPPRFSGLQFPNYSSELNVNALELDDSALYLCASSLEGAGAGETQYFGPGTRLLVL.

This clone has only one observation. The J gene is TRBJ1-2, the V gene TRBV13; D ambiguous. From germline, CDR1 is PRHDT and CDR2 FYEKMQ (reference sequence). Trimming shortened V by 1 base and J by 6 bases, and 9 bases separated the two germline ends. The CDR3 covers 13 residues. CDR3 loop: CASSLDEGHGYTF. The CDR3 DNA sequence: TGTGCCAGCAGCTTAGATGAGGGTCATGGCTACACCTTC.

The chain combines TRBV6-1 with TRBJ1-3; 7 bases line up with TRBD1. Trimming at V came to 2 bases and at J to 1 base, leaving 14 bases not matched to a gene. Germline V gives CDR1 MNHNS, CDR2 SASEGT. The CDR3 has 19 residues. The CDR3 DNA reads TGTGCCAGCAGTGAACCGGGACAGTTCTTACCGCGATCTGGAAACACCATATATTTT. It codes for CASSEPGQFLPRSGNTIYF.

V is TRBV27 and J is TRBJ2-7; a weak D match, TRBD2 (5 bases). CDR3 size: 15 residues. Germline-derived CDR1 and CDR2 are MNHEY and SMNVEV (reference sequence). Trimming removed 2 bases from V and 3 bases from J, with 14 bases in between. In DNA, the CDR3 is TGTGCCAGCAGTTTAAAGGGCGGGTGGAACTACGAGCAGTACTTC. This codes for CASSLKGGWNYEQYF.

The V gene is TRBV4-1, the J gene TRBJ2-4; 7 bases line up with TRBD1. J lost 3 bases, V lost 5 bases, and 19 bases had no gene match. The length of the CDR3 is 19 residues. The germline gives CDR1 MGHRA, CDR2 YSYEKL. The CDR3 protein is CASSTRRGLRWYDKNIQYF. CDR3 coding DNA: TGCGCCAGCAGCACGAGAAGGGGGCTACGATGGTACGACAAAAACATTCAGTACTTC.

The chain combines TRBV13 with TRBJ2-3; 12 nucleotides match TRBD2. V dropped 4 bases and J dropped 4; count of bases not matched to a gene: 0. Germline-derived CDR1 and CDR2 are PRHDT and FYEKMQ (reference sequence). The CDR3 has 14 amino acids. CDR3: CASSSSGGADTQYF. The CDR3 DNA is TGTGCCAGCAGCTCTAGCGGGGGGGCAGATACGCAGTATTTT.